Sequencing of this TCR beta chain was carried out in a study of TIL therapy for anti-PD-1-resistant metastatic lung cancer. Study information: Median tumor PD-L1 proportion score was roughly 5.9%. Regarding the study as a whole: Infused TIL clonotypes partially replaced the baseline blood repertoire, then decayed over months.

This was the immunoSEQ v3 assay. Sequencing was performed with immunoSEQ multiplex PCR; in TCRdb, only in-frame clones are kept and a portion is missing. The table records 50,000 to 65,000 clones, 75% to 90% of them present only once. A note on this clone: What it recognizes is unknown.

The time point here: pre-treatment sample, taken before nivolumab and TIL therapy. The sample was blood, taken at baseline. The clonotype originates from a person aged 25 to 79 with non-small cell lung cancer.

The CDR3 reads CASSSLDRGHSPLHF. CDR3 nucleotides: TGTGCCAGCTCCAGTTTGGACAGGGGGCATTCACCCCTCCACTTT. The J gene is TRBJ1-6, the V gene TRBV25-1; 11 bases match TRBD1. The CDR3 totals 15 residues. Germline V gene data show CDR1 as MGHDK and CDR2 as SYGVNS. The V segment lost 8 bases and the J segment 8 bases; nucleotides outside the gene matches: 8.